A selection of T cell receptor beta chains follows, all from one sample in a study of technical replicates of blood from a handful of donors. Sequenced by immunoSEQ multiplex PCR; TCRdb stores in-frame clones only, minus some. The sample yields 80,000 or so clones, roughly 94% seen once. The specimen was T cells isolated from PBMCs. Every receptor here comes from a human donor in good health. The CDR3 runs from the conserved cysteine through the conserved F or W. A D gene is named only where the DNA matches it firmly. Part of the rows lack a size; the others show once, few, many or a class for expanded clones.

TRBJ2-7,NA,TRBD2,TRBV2,TGTGCCAGCAGTGCGACTAGCGGGCGGATCTACGAGCAGTACTTC,CASSATSGRIYEQYF
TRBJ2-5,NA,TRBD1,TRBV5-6,TGTGCCAGCAGCACGGGACAGGGGCGATCTCGGGAGACCCAGTACTTC,CASSTGQGRSRETQYF
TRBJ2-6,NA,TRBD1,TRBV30,TGTGCCTGGAGTGCACACGGGACAGGTTTTAGCTCTGGGGCCAACGTCCTGACTTTC,CAWSAHGTGFSSGANVLTF
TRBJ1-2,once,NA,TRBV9,TGTGCCAGCAGCGCGAGACAGCCCCTCCTGGATGGCTACACCTTC,CASSARQPLLDGYTF
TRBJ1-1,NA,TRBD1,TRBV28,TGTGCCAGCAGTTTACAGGGGGAGTTGAACACTGAAGCTTTCTTT,CASSLQGELNTEAFF
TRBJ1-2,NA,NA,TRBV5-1,TGCGCCAGCAGCTTGGGAACAGGCTATGGCTACACCTTC,CASSLGTGYGYTF
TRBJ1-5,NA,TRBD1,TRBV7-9,TGTGCCAGCAGCTGGGACAGGGTAAGCCAGCCCCAGCATTTT,CASSWDRVSQPQHF
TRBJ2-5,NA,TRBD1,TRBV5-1,TGCGCCAGCAGCTATTCGACAGGGGGCATGAAGACCCAGTACTTC,CASSYSTGGMKTQYF
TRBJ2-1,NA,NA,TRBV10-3,TGTGCCATCAGTGTGAGGTGGCGGGAAACAAACAATGAGCAGTTCTTC,CAISVRWRETNNEQFF
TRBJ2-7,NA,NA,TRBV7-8,TGTGCCAGCAGCTTAGGTTTCTCCGAGCAGTACTTC,CASSLGFSEQYF
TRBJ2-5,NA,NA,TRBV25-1,TGTGCCAGCAGGGAAACGAGGGGGCGCGGGGAAGAGACCCAGTACTTC,CASRETRGRGEETQYF
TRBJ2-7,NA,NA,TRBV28,TGTGCCAGCAGTTTTTTGAGGGATTTCGCCTACGAGCAGTACTTC,CASSFLRDFAYEQYF
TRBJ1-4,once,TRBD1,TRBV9,TGTGCCAGCAGCGCCCGGACAGGGGGGGAAAAACTGTTTTTT,CASSARTGGEKLFF
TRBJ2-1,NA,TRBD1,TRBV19,TGTGCCAGTAGTGTAGGGACAGGGCGGAATGAGCAGTTCTTC,CASSVGTGRNEQFF
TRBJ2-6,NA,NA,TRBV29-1,TGCAGCGTCGCACTATCTGGGGCCAACGTCCTGACTTTC,CSVALSGANVLTF
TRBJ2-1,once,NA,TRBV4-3,TGCGCCAGCAGCCAAGGGGCCGATTACAATGAGCAGTTCTTC,CASSQGADYNEQFF
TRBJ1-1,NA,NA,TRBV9,TGTGCCAGCAGCGGTGGCCAGGGGATGAACACTGAAGCTTTCTTT,CASSGGQGMNTEAFF
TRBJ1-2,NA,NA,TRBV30,TGTGCCTGGAGTGTAGAGGCGGATGGTGGCTACACCTTC,CAWSVEADGGYTF
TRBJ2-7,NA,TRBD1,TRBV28,TGTGCCAGCACTCAACAGGGGCCCATCTCCTACGAGCAGTACTTC,CASTQQGPISYEQYF
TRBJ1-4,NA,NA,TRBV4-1,TGCGCCAGCAGCTTGGGTGTCCCGGGACTTGATGAAAAACTGTTTTTT,CASSLGVPGLDEKLFF
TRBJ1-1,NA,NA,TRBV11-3,TGTGCCAGCAGCGTCGACAAGAACACTGAAGCTTTCTTT,CASSVDKNTEAFF
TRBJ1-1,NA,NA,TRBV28,TGTGCCAGCAGAGGGAGGCCCACTGAAGCTTTCTTT,CASRGRPTEAFF
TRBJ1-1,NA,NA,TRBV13,TGTGCCAGCAGCTTAGATCGGGTGAACACTGAAGCTTTCTTT,CASSLDRVNTEAFF
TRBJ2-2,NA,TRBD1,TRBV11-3,TGTGCCAGCAGCTCGGGACAGGGGTCCGGGGAGCTGTTTTTT,CASSSGQGSGELFF
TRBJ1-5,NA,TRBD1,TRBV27,TGTGCCAGCAGTTTTGGGGCAGGGGGTCAGCCCCAGCATTTT,CASSFGAGGQPQHF
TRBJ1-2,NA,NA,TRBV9,TGTGCCAGCAGCCCTCTGACCGAGGGAGATGGCTACACCTTC,CASSPLTEGDGYTF
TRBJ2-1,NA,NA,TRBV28,TGTGCCACTCTGGATGGGACAACCTACAATGAGCAGTTCTTC,CATLDGTTYNEQFF
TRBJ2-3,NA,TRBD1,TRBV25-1,TGTGCCAGCAGTGATCTAACAGGGGGCTTAACAGATACGCAGTATTTT,CASSDLTGGLTDTQYF
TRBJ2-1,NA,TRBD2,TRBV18,TGTGCCAGCTCACCGGTTGCGGGAGTACACAATGAGCAGTTCTTC,CASSPVAGVHNEQFF
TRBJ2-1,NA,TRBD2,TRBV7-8,TGTGCCAGCAGCCAATACGGTACGGGACTAGCGTATTTGAATGAGCAGTTCTTC,CASSQYGTGLAYLNEQFF
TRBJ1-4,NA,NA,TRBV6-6,TGTGCCAGCTCTCTGGGCGCTGAAAAACTGTTTTTT,CASSLGAEKLFF
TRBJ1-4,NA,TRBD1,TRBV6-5,TGTGCCAGCAGTCACGACAGGGGAGAGGGGGAAAAACTGTTTTTT,CASSHDRGEGEKLFF
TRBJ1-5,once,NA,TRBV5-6,TGTGCCAGCAGCATCCAGGGCAATCAGCCCCAGCATTTT,CASSIQGNQPQHF
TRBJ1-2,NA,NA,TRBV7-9,TGTGCCAGCAGCGCCACTAAGGGAAGACAGCAAGCTAACTATGGCTACACCTTC,CASSATKGRQQANYGYTF
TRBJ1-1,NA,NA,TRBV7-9,TGTGCCAGCAGCTTAGGGACAGCTCTCCTGAACACTGAAGCTTTCTTT,CASSLGTALLNTEAFF
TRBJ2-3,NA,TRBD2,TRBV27,TGTGCCAGCAGTCCATCTAGCGGGCAATTCACAGATACGCAGTATTTT,CASSPSSGQFTDTQYF
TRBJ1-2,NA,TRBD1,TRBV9,TGTGCCAGCAGTGATGTGACAGGGGAAGTCTACGGCTACACCTTC,CASSDVTGEVYGYTF
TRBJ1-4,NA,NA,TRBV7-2,TGTGCCAGCAGCCAGAAATTTTATAATGAAAAACTGTTTTTT,CASSQKFYNEKLFF
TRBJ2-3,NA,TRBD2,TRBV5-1,TGCGCCAGCGACCTTCGTGGCGGGAGGGGTACAGATACGCAGTATTTT,CASDLRGGRGTDTQYF
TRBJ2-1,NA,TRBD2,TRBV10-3,TGTGCCATCAGTGACTCTAGCGGGAGCGATGAGCAGTTCTTC,CAISDSSGSDEQFF
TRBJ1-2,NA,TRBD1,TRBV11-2,TGTGCCAGCAGCCCCCAGGGGGCGCGGAGGGATGGCTACACCTTC,CASSPQGARRDGYTF
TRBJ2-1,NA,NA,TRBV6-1,TGTGCCAGCAGTGAAAATCAGTGGAATGAGCAGTTCTTC,CASSENQWNEQFF
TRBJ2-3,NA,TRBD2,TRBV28,TGTGCCAGCAGTAACCGGACTAGCGGGAGTTTGATCATCACAGATACGCAGTATTTT,CASSNRTSGSLIITDTQYF
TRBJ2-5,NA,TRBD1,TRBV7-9,TGTGCCAGCAGCCTAGAGACAGGGTCGGGAGAGACCCAGTACTTC,CASSLETGSGETQYF
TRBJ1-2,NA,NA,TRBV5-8,TGTGCCAGCACGACAGGAGGCTATGGCTACACCTTC,CASTTGGYGYTF
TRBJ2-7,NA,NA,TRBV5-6,TGTGCCAGCAGCTTGGGAAGCCAGGGGGGCTACGAGCAGTACTTC,CASSLGSQGGYEQYF
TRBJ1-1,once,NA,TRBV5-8,TGTGCCAGCAGCTTACGGGGGACTGAAGCTTTCTTT,CASSLRGTEAFF
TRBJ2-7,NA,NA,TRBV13,TGTGCCAGCAGCTTAGTATCCCCCTACGGCAGGATTACCTACGAGCAGTACTTC,CASSLVSPYGRITYEQYF
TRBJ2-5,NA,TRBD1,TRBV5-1,TGCGCCAGCGCCCATGGGACAGGGAAAGGAGAGACCCAGTACTTC,CASAHGTGKGETQYF